Presented here are 18 T cell receptor beta chains from one specimen sequenced in a study of vaccination and CD4 T cells after COVID-19. At the Johns Hopkins FTIC core, DNA taken from cultured CD4+ T cells was sequenced by way of the Oncomine TCR Beta short-read assay. Using the QIAamp micro DNA kit, genomic DNA was extracted from the CD4+ T cells that had been cultured. TCRdb redid the calling of the PCR reads with MiXCR, one entry per CDR3 protein. Found here are thousands of distinct CDR3 sequences, 41% of them singletons; the top ten hold 30% to 35%. The sample's treatment: approximately nine-day PBMC culture with coronavirus spike peptide pools or control peptides (ViraFEST assay). Gathering of the CD4+ T cells, from the unexposed donor, took place before the COVID-19 pandemic (2011-2018). The antigens for these receptors are not known. Sequenced material: CD4+ T cells from blood, cultured in vitro. These TCRs come from a human donor in good health.

This chain joins TRBV6-2 or TRBV6-3 and TRBJ2-2, with D tentatively TRBD1 (6 bases). The CDR3 has 17 amino acids. Trimming took 7 bases from V and 1 from J, leaving 19 bases between them. The germline V gene encodes CDR1 MNHEY and CDR2 SVGEGT. The CDR3 spells CASKQGRGRLNTGELFF. Here the CDR3 DNA reads TGTGCCAGCAAACAGGGCCGGGGACGGTTGAACACCGGGGAGCTGTTTTTT.

The chain uses TRBV28 and TRBJ2-7; TRBD1 aligns across 8 bases. The V and J ends lost 3 bases and 2 bases, in that order; junction bases with no gene match: 9. The CDR3 covers 16 residues. Per germline, CDR1 MDHEN and CDR2 SYDVKM. In DNA form, the CDR3 reads TGTGCCAGCAGTTTCCGACCAGGGGGCCGTCCCTACGAGCAGTACTTC. Translated: CASSFRPGGRPYEQYF.

J is TRBJ1-2 and V is TRBV28; 10 nucleotides agree with TRBD1. Germline trimming cut 5 bases from V and 8 bases from J; bases unmatched to any gene: 2. The CDR3 runs 12 residues. CDR1 is MDHEN, CDR2 SYDVKM, per germline. CDR3 sequence: CASSGTGDGYTF. Here the CDR3 DNA reads TGTGCCAGCAGTGGGACAGGGGACGGCTACACCTTC.

This clonotype was observed a handful of times. The rearrangement links TRBV27 to TRBJ1-6; D might be TRBD1 (5 bases). Trimming removed 10 bases from V and 7 bases from J, with 23 bases in between. The CDR3 has 16 amino acids. The germline gives CDR1 MNHEY, CDR2 SMNVEV (reference sequence). The CDR3 is CATSPQMTVMNSPLHF. The CDR3 coding sequence is TGTGCCACGTCACCCCAAATGACAGTAATGAATTCACCCCTCCACTTT.

The chain links TRBV7-2 to TRBJ2-5; 7 bases match TRBD2. CDR3 length: 16 residues. Germline CDR1 SGHTA, CDR2 FQGNSA. Trimming cost V 5 bases and J 1 base; bases outside gene matches: 10. In DNA, the CDR3 is TGTGCCAGCAGCCGAACCCTACTAGCGATCCAAGAGACCCAGTACTTC. Its protein product is CASSRTLLAIQETQYF.

V usage is TRBV12-3 or TRBV12-4 and J usage is TRBJ1-2; 7 bases line up with TRBD1. The CDR3 consists of 13 residues. J gave up 8 bases and V 5 bases, and 8 bases lay outside the gene matches. The CDR3 DNA sequence: TGTGCCAGCAGTCCACCGACAGGGAAGGGCTACACCTTC. Amino acid sequence: CASSPPTGKGYTF.

V usage is TRBV7-2 and J usage is TRBJ1-2, with TRBD1 matching 9 bases. V gave up 5 bases and J gave up 6 bases; unmatched junction bases: 7. This CDR3 spans 14 amino acids. Germline V lookup: CDR1 SGHTA, CDR2 FQGNSA. The CDR3: CASSPTGGGNGYTF. The CDR3 bases are TGTGCCAGCAGCCCAACAGGGGGCGGTAATGGCTACACCTTC. Full variable domain (missing parts from reference TRBV7-2 and TRBJ1-2): GAGVSQSPSNKVTEKGKDVELRCDPISGHTALYWYRQSLGQGLEFLIYFQGNSAPDKSGLPSDRFSAERTGGSVSTLTIQRTQQEDSAVYLCASSPTGGGNGYTFGSGTRLTVV.

By share, this clonotype counts as large. This chain connects TRBV5-3 to TRBJ1-1; D call uncertain. TRBV5-3 is recorded as an ORF, its role being uncertain. V lost 2 bases and J 3 bases, leaving 8 bases between the germline ends. The CDR3 sequence is 13 residues long. Written as DNA, the CDR3 is TGTGCCAGAAGCTTCCCAGGCTACACTGAAGCTTTCTTT. Translated, it gives CARSFPGYTEAFF.

The chain joins TRBV7-8 to TRBJ2-7, with TRBD2 matching 8 bases. The germline gives CDR1 SGHVS, CDR2 FQNEAQ. The CDR3 is 14 residues long. The trim removed 5 bases at V and 3 bases at J, leaving 6 bases unmatched. CDR3 bases: TGTGCCAGCAGCGTCACTAGCGGTCGCTACGAGCAGTACTTC. It codes for CASSVTSGRYEQYF.

This clonotype was picked up a small number of times. The chain employs TRBV28 and TRBJ2-4, with a tentative D call TRBD1 (6 bases). Per the germline V gene, CDR1 is MDHEN and CDR2 is SYDVKM. CDR3 size: 15 residues. Trimming shortened V by 5 bases and J by 7 bases, and 18 bases separated the two germline ends. CDR3 residues: CASSAPGQLANIQYF. In nucleotides, the CDR3 is TGTGCCAGCAGTGCCCCGGGACAACTGGCGAACATTCAGTACTTC.

V and J are TRBV4-3 and TRBJ2-1; possibly TRBD1 or TRBD2 for D (5 bases each). The CDR3 is made up of 18 amino acids. CDR1 is LGHNA, CDR2 YSLEER, per germline. V lost 0 bases to trimming and J lost 0 bases, with 15 bases between them. In DNA, the CDR3 is TGCGCCAGCAGCCAAGATCGGGACGGGCCAAGCTCCTACAATGAGCAGTTCTTC. Protein sequence: CASSQDRDGPSSYNEQFF.

Judged by abundance, this clonotype is hyperexpanded. V and J are TRBV7-9 and TRBJ2-2; the D is unclear. The CDR3 length is 14 residues. V lost 1 base, J lost 3 bases, and 6 bases lay in between. Germline CDR1 and CDR2: SEHNR and FQNEAQ (reference sequence). The CDR3 coding sequence is TGTGCCAGCAGCTTAGTAGGCGACACCGGGGAGCTGTTTTTT. Translated, it gives CASSLVGDTGELFF. Full variable domain (outside the CDR3, taken from reference TRBV7-9 and TRBJ2-2): DTGVSQNPRHKITKRGQNVTFRCDPISEHNRLYWYRQTLGQGPEFLTYFQNEAQLEKSRLLSDRFSAERPKGSFSTLEIQRTEQGDSAMYLCASSLVGDTGELFFGEGSRLTVL.

This clonotype has a handful of counts. This sequence joins TRBV20-1 and TRBJ1-5; D possibly corresponds to TRBD1 (6 bases). In germline, CDR1 is DFQATT, CDR2 SNEGSKA (reference sequence). V dropped 0 bases and J dropped 7 bases, with 10 bases sitting between them. This CDR3 is 13 amino acids long. The DNA of the CDR3 is TGCAGTGCTAGAGAACAACAGGGCCAGCCCCAGCATTTT. This sequence encodes CSAREQQGQPQHF.

The rearrangement links TRBV7-2 to TRBJ2-3; D remains ambiguous. V lost 5 bases and J 9 bases, leaving 12 bases between the germline ends. The CDR3 runs to 12 residues. Germline V gene sequence: CDR1 SGHTA, CDR2 FQGNSA. The CDR3 nucleotides are TGTGCCAGCAGCCCGGTTATGGCGACGCAGTATTTT. Protein sequence: CASSPVMATQYF. The whole variable domain, remainder taken from reference TRBV7-2 and TRBJ2-3, is GAGVSQSPSNKVTEKGKDVELRCDPISGHTALYWYRQSLGQGLEFLIYFQGNSAPDKSGLPSDRFSAERTGGSVSTLTIQRTQQEDSAVYLCASSPVMATQYFGPGTRLTVL.

This sequence joins TRBV28 and TRBJ1-5; D perhaps matches TRBD1 (6 bases). Germline assignment: CDR1 MDHEN and CDR2 SYDVKM. Trimming removed 7 bases at V and 0 bases at J, with 16 bases between. This CDR3 contains 16 residues. CDR3 nucleotide sequence: TGTGCCAGCAACAGGGACGTAATTTATAGCAATCAGCCCCAGCATTTT. Residues: CASNRDVIYSNQPQHF.

This rearrangement joins TRBV10-3 to TRBJ2-7; the match to TRBD2 covers 7 bases. The CDR3 totals 16 residues. Germline CDR1 reads ENHRY; CDR2 reads SYGVKD. The V and J ends lost 4 bases and 3 bases, in that order; junction bases with no gene match: 12. Here the CDR3 DNA reads TGTGCCATCAGTGGGGCTGACCGGGACTACAACTACGAGCAGTACTTC. Residues: CAISGADRDYNYEQYF.

This chain connects TRBV19 to TRBJ2-2; D not resolved. The germline V gene has CDR1 LNHDA and CDR2 SQIVND (reference sequence). The CDR3 is 14 amino acids. Trimming shortened V by 4 bases and J by 7 bases, and 13 bases separated the two germline ends. The CDR3 spells CASSNSYKRGELFF. For the CDR3, the DNA is TGTGCCAGTAGTAATTCCTATAAGCGCGGGGAGCTGTTTTTT.

CDR3 DNA sequence: TGTGCCAGCAGCCGGGGACTCCCCCGCGGCGAGCAGTACTTC. This encodes CASSRGLPRGEQYF. The V and J genes are TRBV7-3 and TRBJ2-7; TRBD2 is a possible D gene (6 bases). The V end lost 5 bases, the J end lost 6 bases, and 17 bases lay between the germline ends. This CDR3 is 14 amino acids long. Germline V gene data show CDR1 as SGHTA and CDR2 as FQGTGA.